This TCR beta chain was sequenced in a study of response to subunit inactivated influenza vaccine. Study results and limitations: That few new T cells are recruited by each seasonal influenza vaccination was the authors' suggestion.

The ends were cut back, 5 bases at V and 3 bases at J, with 10 bases in the middle. The CDR3 is 13 amino acids. CDR1 MNHEY and CDR2 SMNVEV come from the germline V gene (reference sequence). TCRdb reprocessed the RT-PCR reads via MiXCR and lists one record per CDR3 protein. The sample lists approximately 730,000 distinct CDR3 sequences, approximately 15% occurring once. About this clonotype itself: Its target is unknown.

Sample: PBMCs from blood, taken around 15 days before vaccination. V gene TRBV27 combines with J gene TRBJ1-2; possible D gene TRBD1, 5 bases. The source of this sequence is a man in his forties or fifties who received an inactivated influenza vaccine. The DNA of the CDR3 is TGTGCCAGCAGTGGGGGGTACTACTATGGCTACACCTTC. Its translation: CASSGGYYYGYTF.